The 6 T cell receptor beta chains presented below share a single source sample, sequenced in a study of blood T cell repertoires in COVID-19. Repertoires were generated with immunoSEQ multiplex PCR, while TCRdb's copy carries only in-frame clones and drops some. The repertoire holds about 74,000 clones, with about 84% as singletons. What was sequenced was peripheral blood. The receptor set was obtained from a human donor in a cohort sampled during active COVID-19.

V and J are TRBV23-1 and TRBJ2-7; 9 nucleotides match TRBD1. TRBV23-1 falls under the ORF class, with uncertain function. V lost 2 bases, J lost 2 bases, and 4 bases stayed unmatched. The CDR3 extends over 15 amino acids. In DNA form, the CDR3 reads TGCGCCAGCAGTCAAAGCCGGGACAGGGCCTACGAGCAGTACTTC. Its translation is CASSQSRDRAYEQYF.

Details on this clone: Within the sample, other DNA sequences also encode this same CDR3. Here the CDR3 reads CSVGEVWGQPQHF. CDR3 coding DNA: TGCAGCGTTGGGGAGGTGTGGGGTCAGCCCCAGCATTTT. The genes are TRBV29-1 and TRBJ1-5, with unresolved D. The V gene lost 4 bases and the J gene lost 6 bases, with 13 bases spanning the gap. The CDR3 runs 13 residues. The germline gives CDR1 SQVTM, CDR2 ANQGSEA.

This chain links TRBV6-1 with TRBJ1-2, with 10 bases identical to TRBD1. This CDR3 spans 16 amino acids. The V and J ends lost 2 bases and 2 bases, in that order; junction bases with no gene match: 5. Germline V lookup: CDR1 MNHNS, CDR2 SASEGT. CDR3 nucleotides: TGTGCCAGCAGTGAAATGGGGGACAGGGGAAACTATGGCTACACCTTC. Amino acid sequence: CASSEMGDRGNYGYTF.

J is TRBJ1-2 and V is TRBV3-1 (or the pseudogene TRBV3-2), with 11 nucleotides matching TRBD1. The junction had 11 bases not matched to a gene; V was cut back by 4 bases and J by 4 bases. Germline CDR1 reads LGHDT; CDR2 reads YNNKEL (reference sequence). CDR3 length: 17 residues. The CDR3 sequence is CASSRASGTGGRYGYTF. DNA of the CDR3: TGTGCCAGCAGCCGAGCCTCCGGGACAGGGGGTCGCTATGGCTACACCTTC.

The J gene is TRBJ2-7, the V gene TRBV7-3, with TRBD2 matching 8 bases. The germline gives CDR1 SGHTA, CDR2 FQGTGA. V lost 1 base, J lost 2 bases, and 4 bases stayed unmatched. The CDR3 sequence is 15 residues long. In nucleotides, the CDR3 is TGTGCCAGCAGCTTAATGCGGGGGGCCGCCTACGAGCAGTACTTC. Translated, it gives CASSLMRGAAYEQYF.

This chain joins TRBV6-1 and TRBJ1-1; tentative D call: TRBD1 (5 bases). The CDR3 loop spans 13 amino acids. Germline V gene sequence: CDR1 MNHNS, CDR2 SASEGT. V lost 3 bases and J lost 5, with 10 bases in between. The CDR3: CASSEQGGTEAFF. The CDR3 DNA reads TGTGCCAGCAGTGAGCAGGGTGGTACTGAAGCTTTCTTT.